The 28 T cell receptor beta chains below come from one sample, sequenced in a study of control samples from healthy donors and cancer patients (dated by TCRdb to 2018 to 2020). Library creation used the immunoSEQ multiplex PCR assay. TCRdb's version of the immuneACCESS table is confined to in-frame rearrangements and falls short of the full clone set. An unresolved V gene accounts for under half of the shortfall where checked; the remainder is of unknown origin. This sample is represented by under 200,000 clones; roughly 94% of them were singletons. Together, the top ten hold about 9.3% of the sample. The sequenced sample consisted of blood. All receptors derive from a woman aged 40 to 50 in good health.

The V call is TRBV27, the J call TRBJ2-3, with 8 nucleotides matching TRBD2. Looked up from germline, CDR1 is MNHEY and CDR2 is SMNVEV (reference sequence). V was clipped by 4 bases and J by 4 bases; unmatched bases: 4. The CDR3 loop spans 14 amino acids. CDR3: CASSSAGDSDTQYF. The DNA for the CDR3 is TGTGCCAGCAGTTCAGCGGGAGACTCAGATACGCAGTATTTT.

The CDR3 loop reads CASSTRRGNQPQHF. The CDR3 nucleotides are TGTGCCAGTAGTACCCGGCGGGGCAATCAGCCCCAGCATTTT. This rearrangement joins TRBV19 to TRBJ1-5, with D hard to call. CDR3 length: 14 amino acids. The germline V and J ends were trimmed by 4 bases and 2 bases, with 9 bases remaining between them. Germline V CDR1 and CDR2: LNHDA, SQIVND (reference sequence).

This chain links TRBV19 with TRBJ1-3; 9 bases align to TRBD1. Germline V gene sequence: CDR1 LNHDA, CDR2 SQIVND (reference sequence). CDR3 length: 17 residues. V trimming: 4 bases; J trimming: 0 bases; junction bases outside the gene matches: 7. The CDR3 here is CASSTAGTGISGNTIYF. The CDR3 DNA reads TGTGCCAGTAGTACTGCCGGGACAGGGATCTCTGGAAACACCATATATTTT.

The count of this clone is one. The chain joins TRBV9 to TRBJ2-5; 10 bases match TRBD2. CDR3 length equals 15 residues. CDR1 SGDLS and CDR2 YYNGEE come from the germline V gene. The V gene end was trimmed by 3 bases and the J gene end by 5 bases; junction bases not matched to a gene: 7. The CDR3 loop reads CASSEKAGGLETQYF. CDR3 DNA sequence: TGTGCCAGCAGCGAGAAAGCGGGGGGGCTGGAGACCCAGTACTTC.

This rearrangement joins TRBV10-3 to TRBJ1-1, with 7 bases lining up with TRBD1. CDR1 is ENHRY and CDR2 is SYGVKD in the germline V gene. This CDR3 is 14 amino acids long. V shed 5 bases and J 3 bases; nucleotides not matched to a gene: 6. CDR3 amino acids: CAISSWDRHTEAFF. DNA of the CDR3: TGTGCCATCAGTTCTTGGGACAGACACACTGAAGCTTTCTTT.

This sequence joins TRBV5-6 and TRBJ1-2; D not resolved. There are 14 residues in the CDR3. V was cut by 2 bases and J by 2 bases, with 10 bases left in between. Germline loops: CDR1 SGHDT, CDR2 YYEEEE. Written as DNA, the CDR3 is TGTGCCAGCAGCTTAGGTGATCTGAACTATGGCTACACCTTC. Translated, it gives CASSLGDLNYGYTF. The whole variable domain, remainder taken from reference TRBV5-6 and TRBJ1-2, is DAGVTQSPTHLIKTRGQQVTLRCSPKSGHDTVSWYQQALGQGPQFIFQYYEEEERQRGNFPDRFSGHQFPNYSSELNVNALLLGDSALYLCASSLGDLNYGYTFGSGTRLTVV.

This rearrangement joins TRBV9 to TRBJ2-1; TRBD2 matches at 9 bases. This CDR3 contains 17 residues. The ends lost 0 bases at V and 4 bases at J; junction bases unmatched: 8. Germline CDR1 and CDR2: SGDLS and YYNGEE. CDR3 residues: CASSVGSLAGHYNEQFF. The CDR3 nucleotides read TGTGCCAGCAGCGTAGGAAGTCTAGCGGGGCATTACAATGAGCAGTTCTTC.

This clone has only a few counts. The chain couples TRBV9 to TRBJ2-1; a weak D match, TRBD1 (6 bases). V dropped 3 bases and J dropped 5 bases, with 12 bases sitting between them. The CDR3 extends over 14 amino acids. Germline assignment: CDR1 SGDLS and CDR2 YYNGEE. DNA of the CDR3: TGTGCCAGCAGCGCAAGGGGGTTTGACAATGAGCAGTTCTTC. Translating it yields CASSARGFDNEQFF.

The DNA of the CDR3 is TGTGCCAGCAGCTCCGATAGCGGGGGCTACGAGCAGTACTTC. Protein: CASSSDSGGYEQYF. The rearrangement uses TRBV5-4 and TRBJ2-7, with 9 bases identical to TRBD2. The trim removed 3 bases at V and 3 bases at J, leaving 4 bases unmatched. CDR3 size: 14 residues. Looked up from germline, CDR1 is SGHNT and CDR2 is YYREEE (reference sequence).

The chain combines TRBV4-3 with TRBJ2-5; D is perhaps TRBD2 (6 bases). Trimming took 0 bases from V and 5 from J, leaving 13 bases between them. CDR3 length: 15 residues. The germline V gene encodes CDR1 LGHNA and CDR2 YSLEER. The CDR3 nucleotides are TGCGCCAGCAGCCAAGATGTGCGGGGATTCGAGACCCAGTACTTC. As protein: CASSQDVRGFETQYF.

The chain is built from TRBV7-9 and TRBJ1-2; 10 bases are shared with TRBD1. Looked up from germline, CDR1 is SEHNR and CDR2 is FQNEAQ (reference sequence). V shed 5 bases and J 10 bases; nucleotides not matched to a gene: 4. This CDR3 has 12 residues. The DNA for the CDR3 is TGTGCCAGCAGCCCGGGACAGGGGATCTACACCTTC. It translates to CASSPGQGIYTF. Filled out from reference TRBV7-9 and TRBJ1-2, the complete variable domain reads DTGVSQNPRHKITKRGQNVTFRCDPISEHNRLYWYRQTLGQGPEFLTYFQNEAQLEKSRLLSDRFSAERPKGSFSTLEIQRTEQGDSAMYLCASSPGQGIYTFGSGTRLTVV.

The chain carries TRBV29-1 and TRBJ2-5, with 10 bases lining up with TRBD2. With V trimmed by 1 base and J by 4 bases, 6 bases remained unmatched. Germline V gene lookup returns CDR1 SQVTM and CDR2 ANQGSEA. This CDR3 has 15 amino acids. In DNA form, the CDR3 reads TGCAGCGTTGAAGCTAGCGGGAGCCTCCGAGAGACCCAGTACTTC. This codes for CSVEASGSLRETQYF.

This clone came up a few times. The chain employs TRBV4-3 and TRBJ1-4; D perhaps matches TRBD1 (6 bases). Germline CDR1 reads LGHNA; CDR2 reads YSLEER. This CDR3 region has 18 residues. V was clipped by 2 bases and J by 0 bases, with 16 bases between them. In nucleotides, the CDR3 is TGCGCCAGCAGCCAACATCGACAGGACAAGGCAACTAATGAAAAACTGTTTTTT. Its translation is CASSQHRQDKATNEKLFF.

This chain joins TRBV7-9 and TRBJ1-1; the D is unclear. The CDR3 length is 11 residues. CDR1 SEHNR and CDR2 FQNEAQ come from the germline V gene (reference sequence). Trimming shortened V by 10 bases and J by 3 bases, and 9 bases separated the two germline ends. DNA for the CDR3: TGTGCCAATGCGAGGGACACTGAAGCTTTCTTT. Encoded protein: CANARDTEAFF.

The chain couples TRBV18 to TRBJ2-7; D is possibly TRBD2 (5 bases). V lost 8 bases and J 0 bases, leaving 5 bases between the germline ends. The germline V gene has CDR1 KGHSH and CDR2 LQKENI. This CDR3 is built from 11 residues. The CDR3 DNA sequence: TGTGCCAGCACTAGCTCCTACGAGCAGTACTTC. Amino acids: CASTSSYEQYF.

V and J are TRBV6-5 and TRBJ1-2; D is unclear. Trimming removed 2 bases at V and 2 bases at J, with 15 bases between. The V gene's germline CDR1 is MNHEY and CDR2 SVGAGI. The CDR3 sequence is 16 residues long. CDR3 coding DNA: TGTGCCAGCAGTTACGGCCTTAATCTGGGGAACTATGGCTACACCTTC. This encodes CASSYGLNLGNYGYTF.

The gene calls are TRBV4-1 and TRBJ1-6; D remains ambiguous. Germline-derived CDR1 and CDR2 are MGHRA and YSYEKL. V was pared by 4 bases and J by 8 bases, with 6 bases between. CDR3 length equals 12 residues. CDR3 sequence reads: CASSPIDSPLHF. The CDR3 region has the DNA TGCGCCAGCAGCCCAATCGATTCACCCCTCCACTTT.

V usage is TRBV25-1 and J usage is TRBJ1-1, with D possibly matching TRBD1 (6 bases). This CDR3 region has 11 residues. CDR1 and CDR2 (germline): MGHDK, SYGVNS. V dropped 7 bases and J dropped 10 bases, with 13 bases sitting between them. The CDR3 reads CASKTGGGAFF. CDR3 nucleotides: TGTGCCAGCAAGACCGGAGGGGGAGCTTTCTTT.

This sequence joins TRBV27 and TRBJ1-5; no clear D. Germline CDR1 reads MNHEY; CDR2 reads SMNVEV (reference sequence). V lost 2 bases, J lost 9 bases, and 17 bases lay in between. The CDR3 spans 15 residues. The CDR3 nucleotides read TGTGCCAGCAGTTTAAATGGACGGATGAACGGGCCCCAGCATTTT. Translation: CASSLNGRMNGPQHF.

The rearrangement links TRBV5-4 to TRBJ1-2; D call uncertain. The length of the CDR3 is 12 residues. The germline CDR1 and CDR2 sequences are SGHNT and YYREEE (reference sequence). V gave up 4 bases and J gave up 6 bases, with 10 bases separating them. The CDR3 here is CASSKTEDGYTF. The CDR3 region has the DNA TGTGCCAGCAGCAAAACTGAGGATGGCTACACCTTC.

J is TRBJ1-2 and V is TRBV18; D remains ambiguous. The CDR3 is made up of 14 amino acids. Trimming cost V 2 bases and J 3 bases, with 10 bases left between them. The germline CDR1 and CDR2 sequences are KGHSH and LQKENI. In DNA, the CDR3 is TGTGCCAGCTCACCAGCCGCTTGGGACTATGGCTACACCTTC. Its protein is CASSPAAWDYGYTF. The full variable domain, with the rest looked up from reference TRBV18 and TRBJ1-2, is NAGVMQNPRHLVRRRGQEARLRCSPMKGHSHVYWYRQLPEEGLKFMVYLQKENIIDESGMPKERFSAEFPKEGPSILRIQQVVRGDSAAYFCASSPAAWDYGYTFGSGTRLTVV.

V is TRBV7-9 and J is TRBJ1-3, with D unresolved. Germline V gene data show CDR1 as SEHNR and CDR2 as FQNEAQ (reference sequence). The CDR3 is 16 amino acids. Trimming stripped 6 bases from V and 0 bases from J, with 15 bases between. CDR3 protein: CASREGPGNSGNTIYF. CDR3 DNA: TGTGCCAGCAGGGAAGGGCCGGGAAACTCTGGAAACACCATATATTTT.

This clone came up a few times. V is TRBV4-1 and J is TRBJ2-1; 8 nucleotides line up with TRBD2. CDR1 MGHRA and CDR2 YSYEKL come from the germline V gene. The J segment lost 4 bases and the V segment lost 4 bases, leaving 6 bases of the junction unmatched. The CDR3 contains 15 residues. CDR3 nucleotide sequence: TGCGCCAGCAGCCCCTGGACTAGCAGGTACAATGAGCAGTTCTTC. The encoded protein is CASSPWTSRYNEQFF.

This chain links TRBV5-1 with TRBJ2-5, with 14 bases fitting TRBD2. Per the germline V gene, CDR1 is SGHRS and CDR2 is YFSETQ. The CDR3 consists of 14 residues. J gave up 5 bases and V 7 bases, and 4 bases lay outside the gene matches. The CDR3 sequence is CASRLAGGPETQYF. Here the CDR3 DNA reads TGCGCCAGCCGACTAGCGGGAGGGCCTGAGACCCAGTACTTC.

V gene TRBV7-8 combines with J gene TRBJ1-5; no clear D gene. V shed 4 bases and J shed 4 bases, with 11 bases lying between them. Looked up from germline, CDR1 is SGHVS and CDR2 is FQNEAQ. The CDR3 runs 14 residues. The CDR3 nucleotides are TGTGCCAGCAGCTCACGGCCCGAAAATCAGCCCCAGCATTTT. It translates to CASSSRPENQPQHF.

This clone has a single count. The chain uses TRBV12-3 or TRBV12-4 and TRBJ2-5; unclear D gene. V was trimmed by 0 bases and J by 3 bases, leaving 5 bases between them. This CDR3 is 13 amino acids long. The CDR3 DNA reads as TGTGCCAGCAGTTTAGCGGCTGAAGAGACCCAGTACTTC. Protein sequence: CASSLAAEETQYF.

The rearrangement joins TRBV6-5 to TRBJ1-2; D uncertain. The length of the CDR3 is 12 residues. The germline V gene encodes CDR1 MNHEY and CDR2 SVGAGI. V shed 7 bases and J shed 13 bases, with 19 bases lying between them. The CDR3 DNA reads TGTGCCAGCACCTTTAGGCGAGGGCCCCCCACCTTC. Its translation is CASTFRRGPPTF.

The chain uses TRBV6-6 and TRBJ1-2, with D unclear. CDR1 is MNHNY, CDR2 SVGAGI, per germline (reference sequence). The CDR3 runs 15 residues. The V and J ends lost 4 bases and 0 bases respectively, with 12 bases between them. The CDR3 DNA is TGTGCCAGCAGTTTGGATACAGCAGCTAACTATGGCTACACCTTC. Translation gives CASSLDTAANYGYTF.